This T cell receptor (beta chain) was found in a study of T cell responses to AZD1222 COVID-19 vaccine. The wider study: Samples with a second dose at about 4 or about 12 weeks were pooled together.

As to this clone: Its antigen remains unidentified.

The CDR3 length is 13 residues. From germline, CDR1 is ENHRY and CDR2 SYGVKD. V was cut by 7 bases and J by 4 bases, with 11 bases left in between. Data came from immunoSEQ multiplex PCR; TCRdb stores just in-frame clones and leaves some out. The sample shows roughly 150,000 clones, approximately 83% of them seen only once. Study-wide results and caveats: Spike-wide vaccine-associated CD4 TCRs dominated at 160-218 and 743-854. Sampling that yielded the repertoires occurred only after the peak T cell response. Nearly half of spike-specific TCRs reportedly target variant regions that are unmutated in the B.1.351 and B.1.1.7 variants.

The sequence was collected from an adult in good health. The V gene is TRBV10-3, the J gene TRBJ1-3; D might be TRBD1 (5 bases). The source material was peripheral blood, sampled on day 0 of AZD1222 vaccination. The CDR3 sequence is CAIKMTEGNTIYF. The CDR3 nucleotides are TGTGCCATCAAAATGACAGAAGGAAACACCATATATTTT.